This T cell receptor (beta chain) is from a study of blood T cell repertoires in COVID-19. For the study at large: Sites in the United States, Italy and Spain provided acute and convalescent COVID-19 samples.

There are 15 residues in the CDR3. Germline V gene data show CDR1 as MDHEN and CDR2 as SYDVKM. Between the trimmed V and J ends, which lost 7 bases and 1 base, there was a span of 17 bases. In the original processing: Nucleated cell number was recorded as an estimate derived from reference gene primer amplification. Assay used: immunoSEQ multiplex PCR; TCRdb lists only in-frame clones, some missing. V and J calls and clone size are given by that table; D and trimming were obtained from the DNA. The table lists approximately 100,000 clones, about 79% of them singletons, with more than 5.5% in the top ten.

This clonotype originated in an elderly man with COVID-19, enrolled during active disease. J is TRBJ2-7 and V is TRBV28; D may be TRBD1 (5 bases). The source material was peripheral blood. CDR3 bases: TGTGCCAGCATCTCTGGGGTAGCAGGGTCCTACGAGCAGTACTTC. It translates to CASISGVAGSYEQYF.